A single sample is the source of the 8 T cell receptor beta chains below, sequenced in a study of shared T cell receptors in the human thymus. TCRdb's table, derived via immunoSEQ multiplex PCR, lists solely in-frame clones and lacks some. The sample records 720,000 or so clones, around 85% being singletons. Another study also made use of these data, one on human thymus T cells.

Sequenced input: thymocytes. The receptors here all came from a girl in the first two years of life with a congenital heart defect.

This chain connects TRBV5-8 to TRBJ1-6; TRBD1 agrees at 7 bases. The V gene end was trimmed by 4 bases and the J gene end by 7 bases; junction bases not matched to a gene: 17. The CDR3 extends over 18 amino acids. Germline V gene lookup returns CDR1 SGHTS and CDR2 YDEGEE. In DNA form, the CDR3 reads TGTGCCAGCAGCCGCGACAGGGTACGGCCGATGGAGAATTCACCCCTCCACTTT. Protein: CASSRDRVRPMENSPLHF.

The V call is TRBV2, the J call TRBJ1-4, with a weak D call TRBD1 (6 bases). V shed 7 bases and J shed 3 bases, with 30 bases lying between them. The CDR3 is 20 amino acids. Germline lookup yields CDR1 SNHLY and CDR2 FYNNEI. CDR3: CASTMKSLTQGTRPNEKLFF. The CDR3 region has the DNA TGTGCCAGCACCATGAAGAGCCTTACTCAGGGGACGAGGCCTAATGAAAAACTGTTTTTT.

The V gene is TRBV4-3, the J gene TRBJ1-2, with TRBD1 matching over 8 bases. Trimming cost V 0 bases and J 5 bases; bases outside gene matches: 5. Germline CDR1 reads LGHNA; CDR2 reads YSLEER. The CDR3 contains 15 residues. The CDR3 DNA sequence: TGCGCCAGCAGCCAAGACGCCGGGACAGGATATGGCTACACCTTC. This gives the protein CASSQDAGTGYGYTF.

CDR3 bases: TGTGCCAGCAGCCCCACCGGCGTCGGGGTCCATGAGCAGTTCTTC. Its translation is CASSPTGVGVHEQFF. The J gene is TRBJ2-1, the V gene TRBV6-1; D might be TRBD2 (5 bases). Germline V gene data show CDR1 as MNHNS and CDR2 as SASEGT. There are 15 residues in the CDR3. Trimming took off 6 bases at V and 8 bases at J, with 20 bases between the two ends.

The rearrangement links TRBV5-1 to TRBJ2-1; TRBD2 agrees at 11 bases. V was clipped by 4 bases and J by 9 bases; unmatched bases: 15. The germline gives CDR1 SGHRS, CDR2 YFSETQ. CDR3 length equals 17 residues. The CDR3 DNA reads as TGCGCCAGCAGCCTCCGACTAGCGGGGCCCTCTCCAGGTGAGCAGTTCTTC. Translating it yields CASSLRLAGPSPGEQFF.

This rearrangement joins TRBV5-8 to TRBJ1-2; D is possibly TRBD1 (5 bases). V lost 0 bases, J lost 6 bases, and 12 bases lay in between. The CDR3 totals 14 residues. Germline V gene data show CDR1 as SGHTS and CDR2 as YDEGEE. CDR3 sequence (DNA): TGTGCCAGCAGCTTGGCGTCAGGGCTCGATGGCTACACCTTC. Translated: CASSLASGLDGYTF.

This chain links TRBV5-1 with TRBJ2-5; TRBD1 matches 10 bases. V gave up 7 bases and J gave up 5 bases; unmatched junction bases: 17. The CDR3 has 17 amino acids. Germline values: CDR1 SGHRS, CDR2 YFSETQ. The DNA of the CDR3 is TGCGCCAGCCTACGGGACAGGGGCCCAGGGAGGGGTGAGACCCAGTACTTC. The encoded protein is CASLRDRGPGRGETQYF.

This chain connects TRBV7-2 to TRBJ1-1, with TRBD1 identical over 7 bases. Germline trimming cut 0 bases from V and 1 base from J; bases unmatched to any gene: 5. Germline V gene lookup returns CDR1 SGHTA and CDR2 FQGNSA. The CDR3 sequence is 16 residues long. The CDR3 DNA follows: TGTGCCAGCAGCTTAGCGCTAAGGGGGCGGAACACTGAAGCTTTCTTT. This sequence encodes CASSLALRGRNTEAFF. Drawing the rest from reference TRBV7-2 and TRBJ1-1, the complete variable domain is GAGVSQSPSNKVTEKGKDVELRCDPISGHTALYWYRQSLGQGLEFLIYFQGNSAPDKSGLPSDRFSAERTGGSVSTLTIQRTQQEDSAVYLCASSLALRGRNTEAFFGQGTRLTVV.